This T cell receptor beta chain was recovered during a study of TIL therapy for anti-PD-1-resistant metastatic lung cancer. Time point in this sample: pre-treatment sample, taken before nivolumab and TIL therapy. Enrollment ran from 2017 to early 2020. V was shortened by 2 bases and J by 7 bases, with 11 bases between the two germline ends. CDR1 is MNHNS, CDR2 SASEGT, per germline. This CDR3 is 13 amino acids long. The immunoSEQ assay was v3. The table came from immunoSEQ multiplex PCR; TCRdb's copy has only in-frame clones and leaves some out. The table shows about 60,000 clones, with under 75% occurring only once.

The receptor was isolated from a person between 25 and 79 years old with non-small cell lung cancer. This chain links TRBV6-1 with TRBJ1-2, with D possibly being TRBD1 (6 bases). The sample here was blood, taken at baseline. The CDR3, as DNA: TGTGCCAGCAGTGAAAGGTCAGGGGTTGGCTACACCTTC. As protein: CASSERSGVGYTF.